Included here is one T cell receptor beta chain sequence, with context. The target antigen is unknown. The sample belongs to a study of CD8 T cells in ankylosing spondylitis. Study results and caveats: Prior work had noted some motif variants in reactive arthritis blood and synovial fluid. About 8 highly homologous variants made up a TCR beta motif that seemed to typify ankylosing spondylitis blood.

Quantitative molecular-barcoded 5'-RACE generated the TCR beta libraries. TCRdb re-derived calls from the 5' RACE reads in MiXCR, one entry per CDR3 protein. The profile shows 400,000 or so distinct CDR3 sequences, 20% to 30% of them singletons. The CDR3 sequence is 14 residues long. The germline V gene has CDR1 ENHRY and CDR2 SYGVKD. V shed 4 bases, J shed 1 base, and the junction held 3 bases outside the gene matches. The clonotype originates from a male donor with ankylosing spondylitis. The source material was blood, either unsorted or a sorted T cell fraction (not recorded which). The gene calls are TRBV10-3 and TRBJ1-1, with 7 bases identical to TRBD1. This chain's CDR3 is CAISVDRTNTEAFF. CDR3 DNA sequence: TGTGCCATCAGTGTGGACAGGACGAACACTGAAGCTTTCTTT.